A selection of T cell receptor beta chains follows, all from one sample in a study of neurological immune-mediated disorders. TCRdb re-called the 5' RACE reads with MiXCR, one entry per CDR3 protein. The sample comprises about 46,000 distinct CDR3 sequences, about a tenth of which are singletons, and approximately 5.3% rests with the top ten. Sequencing was done on a sample of PBMCs. The source is a man between 65 and 85 years old with HTLV-1-associated myelopathy (HAM/TSP). The CDR3 runs from the conserved cysteine through the conserved F or W. D genes are given only for firm matches. For some rows the clone size is stated as once, few or many, or as a class when expanded; others skip it.

d_gene	j_gene	abundance	v_gene	CDR3nt	CDR3aa
NA	TRBJ2-1	many	TRBV6-2/TRBV6-3	TGTGCCAGCACGTTATACGGAGGAAGGGGTGAGCAGTTCTTC	CASTLYGGRGEQFF
NA	TRBJ1-5	many	TRBV20-1	TGCAGTGCTAGTAGGGACCGGGGAAACGGGCAGCCCCAGCATTTT	CSASRDRGNGQPQHF
TRBD1	TRBJ1-1	many	TRBV12-3/TRBV12-4	TGTGCCAGCACTAACCGGGACAGGGTGTTTGAAGCTTTCTTT	CASTNRDRVFEAFF
NA	TRBJ2-3	many	TRBV7-2	TGTGCCAGCAGCTTAGGGAGAGCGAGGGGTAACTTGGATACGCAGTATTTT	CASSLGRARGNLDTQYF
NA	TRBJ2-1	many	TRBV5-5	TGTGCCAGCAGCCTACGGGACATCCCCCCCAATGAGCAGTTCTTC	CASSLRDIPPNEQFF
NA	TRBJ2-7	many	TRBV12-3/TRBV12-4	TGTGCCAGCAGCTCTGGGGGTTATTACGAGCAGTACTTC	CASSSGGYYEQYF
NA	TRBJ2-3	many	TRBV7-2	TGTGCCAGCAGCTCCCGGCGACGGGAGAGCACAGATACGCAGTATTTT	CASSSRRRESTDTQYF
NA	TRBJ2-1	NA	TRBV9	TGTGCCAGCAGCGCGGACTGGCAATCCTACAATGAGCAGTTCTTC	CASSADWQSYNEQFF
NA	TRBJ2-3	many	TRBV7-2	TGTGCCAGCAGCTACTCCCCATCCTCGCTAGCCGCGACAGATACGCAGTATTTT	CASSYSPSSLAATDTQYF
TRBD2	TRBJ2-2	NA	TRBV20-1	TGCAGTGCTAGAGGGGTATCGGGAGGTACCGGGGAGCTGTTTTTT	CSARGVSGGTGELFF
TRBD1	TRBJ2-1	many	TRBV12-5	TGTGCTAGTGGTTTGGGACAGACAGGGGACTATGAGCAGTTCTTC	CASGLGQTGDYEQFF
TRBD1	TRBJ2-7	many	TRBV5-1	TGCGCCAGCAGCCCTACGACAGGGAATCCTGCTTACGAGCAGTACTTC	CASSPTTGNPAYEQYF
NA	TRBJ1-1	many	TRBV20-1	TGCAGTGCTAGAGAGGGGCCCGGGCACACTGAAGCTTTCTTT	CSAREGPGHTEAFF
NA	TRBJ1-2	many	TRBV28	TGTGCCAGCAGGTCTGAAGGCTACACCTTC	CASRSEGYTF
TRBD2	TRBJ2-3	NA	TRBV5-6	TGTGCCAGCAGCTTGGCTCTAGCGGGAGGTCCAGATACGCAGTATTTT	CASSLALAGGPDTQYF
TRBD1	TRBJ2-5	NA	TRBV18	TGTGCCAGCTCACGCCAATTAGGGGGCGAAGAGACCCAGTACTTC	CASSRQLGGEETQYF
NA	TRBJ2-3	many	TRBV5-1	TGCGCCAGCAGCCGGGGCAGCGGAGCAGATACGCAGTATTTT	CASSRGSGADTQYF
NA	TRBJ1-6	many	TRBV4-1	TGCGCCAGCAGCCAAGTGGCGGCAGGGGCGACACCCCTCCACTTT	CASSQVAAGATPLHF
NA	TRBJ2-5	many	TRBV12-3/TRBV12-4	TGTGCCAGCAGCCTGACCCCGGCTAAGGAGACCCAGTACTTC	CASSLTPAKETQYF
NA	TRBJ2-7	many	TRBV20-1	TGCAGTGCTAGAGACGAGAGCTCCTACGAGCAGTACTTC	CSARDESSYEQYF
NA	TRBJ1-2	many	TRBV4-1	TGCGCCAGCAGCCCAACCCAGGGCAACTATGGCTACACCTTC	CASSPTQGNYGYTF
TRBD1	TRBJ2-2	many	TRBV2	TGTGCCAGCAGGGAGGGACAGGGGGCCACCGGGGAGCTGTTTTTT	CASREGQGATGELFF
NA	TRBJ2-7	NA	TRBV6-2/TRBV6-3	TGTGCCAGCAGCGAAACGGGGACGGCTACCTACGAGCAGTACTTC	CASSETGTATYEQYF
TRBD2	TRBJ2-3	many	TRBV7-3	TGTGCCAGCAGCTTATCTAGCGGATACACAGATACGCAGTATTTT	CASSLSSGYTDTQYF
TRBD1	TRBJ2-3	many	TRBV7-9	TGTGCCAGCAGCTTAGCAGGACAGGGCACAGATACGCAGTATTTT	CASSLAGQGTDTQYF
NA	TRBJ1-1	many	TRBV12-3/TRBV12-4	TGTGCCAGCAGTTTTGCCGGGGACACTGAAGCTTTCTTT	CASSFAGDTEAFF
TRBD2	TRBJ2-2	NA	TRBV11-2	TGTGCCAGCAGATTTGTTAGCGGGAGAGGGGAGCTGTTTTTT	CASRFVSGRGELFF
NA	TRBJ1-1	many	TRBV7-2	TGTGCCAGCAGCTTATGGGGAGTGGCTGAAGCTTTCTTT	CASSLWGVAEAFF
NA	TRBJ2-1	NA	TRBV29-1	TGCAGCGTTGTAAGACTAGTCCTCAATGAGCAGTTCTTC	CSVVRLVLNEQFF
TRBD2	TRBJ2-7	many	TRBV7-2	TGTGCCAGCAGCTTAGTAGCGGGGGTGTACGAGCAGTACTTC	CASSLVAGVYEQYF
TRBD1	TRBJ2-1	once	TRBV18	TGTGCCAGCTCACAGACAGGGACAAATGAGCAGTTCTTC	CASSQTGTNEQFF
NA	TRBJ2-3	many	TRBV6-2/TRBV6-3	TGTGCCAGCAGTGTCGGGACCCAAGGAGATACGCAGTATTTT	CASSVGTQGDTQYF
NA	TRBJ1-1	many	TRBV5-5	TGTGCCAGCAGCTTGGGGCGGGGGTCGGTGACTGAAGCTTTCTTT	CASSLGRGSVTEAFF
TRBD2	TRBJ2-7	many	TRBV12-3/TRBV12-4	TGTGCCAGCAGGGGCAGCGGGAGCAGGTCCTACGAGCAGTACTTC	CASRGSGSRSYEQYF
TRBD2	TRBJ2-1	many	TRBV11-2	TGTGCCAGCAGATCCGGACTAGCGGTCTACAATGAGCAGTTCTTC	CASRSGLAVYNEQFF
TRBD2	TRBJ2-5	many	TRBV12-3/TRBV12-4	TGTGCCAGCAGCCGGGAGGTCCAAGAGACCCAGTACTTC	CASSREVQETQYF
TRBD1	TRBJ2-7	many	TRBV7-9	TGTGCCAGCAACGACAGGGGCCGAGGGGAGCAGTACTTC	CASNDRGRGEQYF
NA	TRBJ2-2	many	TRBV2	TGTGCCAGCAGACCCAACAGGGGAGGAACCGGGGAGCTGTTTTTT	CASRPNRGGTGELFF
NA	TRBJ2-5	many	TRBV20-1	TGCAGTGTAAGACTGGGGAGGGAGACCCAGTACTTC	CSVRLGRETQYF
TRBD2	TRBJ2-7	many	TRBV4-3	TGCGCCAGCAGCCAAAGCATGGGGAGGGGAACCTACGAGCAGTACTTC	CASSQSMGRGTYEQYF
NA	TRBJ2-7	many	TRBV20-1	TGCAGTGCTAGACACCAAGCGGGTATCCACTACGAGCAGTACTTC	CSARHQAGIHYEQYF
NA	TRBJ2-3	many	TRBV7-2	TGTGCCAGCAGCTTCCCCCAATTCGGCACAGATACGCAGTATTTT	CASSFPQFGTDTQYF